The 27 T cell receptor beta chains below all came from one sample that was sequenced in a study of blood T cell repertoires in COVID-19. The protocol was immunoSEQ multiplex PCR, while the TCRdb copy is restricted to in-frame clones and leaves out a portion. Of around 200,000 clones in the sample, 80% to 90% are singletons; the top ten hold 14%. Sequencing was performed on peripheral blood. These receptors were collected from a man aged 30 to 39 with active or convalescent COVID-19.

This chain joins TRBV5-4 and TRBJ2-3, with 13 bases matching TRBD2. Germline loops: CDR1 SGHNT, CDR2 YYREEE (reference sequence). V dropped 2 bases and J dropped 4; count of bases not matched to a gene: 4. CDR3 length: 16 residues. The CDR3 loop is CASSFRTSGSADTQYF. The CDR3 nucleotides read TGTGCCAGCAGCTTCCGGACTAGCGGGAGCGCAGATACGCAGTATTTT.

This chain connects TRBV6-5 to TRBJ2-7; 9 bases agree with TRBD1. There are 14 residues in the CDR3. V lost 10 bases to trimming and J lost 4 bases; unmatched junction nucleotides: 11. Germline V gene lookup returns CDR1 MNHEY and CDR2 SVGAGI. CDR3 sequence: CATNRGLKGYEQYV. CDR3 nucleotides: TGTGCCACAAACAGGGGGCTCAAGGGGTACGAGCAGTACGTC.

The V gene is TRBV6-6, the J gene TRBJ2-1; 7 positions match TRBD1. CDR1 MNHNY and CDR2 SVGAGI come from the germline V gene (reference sequence). The CDR3 runs 15 residues. The V segment lost 7 bases and the J segment 6 bases; nucleotides outside the gene matches: 12. Here the CDR3 reads CASIQGTTGINEQFF. CDR3 sequence (DNA): TGTGCCAGCATCCAAGGCACGACAGGGATCAATGAGCAGTTCTTC.

This chain connects TRBV14 to TRBJ1-6; maybe TRBD1 (6 bases). The CDR3 contains 15 residues. The germline gives CDR1 SGHDN, CDR2 FVKESK. V was pared by 5 bases and J by 9 bases, with 17 bases between. CDR3 sequence reads: CASSNRRAGASPLHF. The CDR3 DNA reads as TGTGCCAGCAGCAACCGGCGGGCAGGGGCTTCACCCCTCCACTTT. The variable domain in full, with the rest retrieved from reference TRBV14 and TRBJ1-6, is EAGVTQFPSHSVIEKGQTVTLRCDPISGHDNLYWYRRVMGKEIKFLLHFVKESKQDESGMPNNRFLAERTGGTYSTLKVQPAELEDSGVYFCASSNRRAGASPLHFGNGTRLTVT.

The genes are TRBV10-3 and TRBJ2-2; possible D gene TRBD2, 6 bases. Germline loops: CDR1 ENHRY, CDR2 SYGVKD. This CDR3 has 15 amino acids. V was clipped by 10 bases and J by 4 bases, with 19 bases between them. CDR3 sequence (DNA): TGTGCCACCACTTGGGGGGAAGGGGCCACCGGGGAGCTGTTTTTT. This sequence encodes CATTWGEGATGELFF.

This clone came up once. The chain employs TRBV4-1 and TRBJ2-1; D is unresolved. Trimming took 0 bases from V and 2 from J, leaving 14 bases between them. Germline loops: CDR1 MGHRA, CDR2 YSYEKL. This CDR3 has 17 residues. This CDR3 is CASSQETAARAYNEQFF. The CDR3 DNA follows: TGCGCCAGCAGCCAAGAGACCGCAGCGAGAGCCTACAATGAGCAGTTCTTC.

This chain joins TRBV9 and TRBJ2-5, with 7 bases lining up with TRBD1. The trim removed 3 bases at V and 1 base at J, leaving 6 bases unmatched. This CDR3 has 15 amino acids. From germline, CDR1 is SGDLS and CDR2 YYNGEE. This CDR3 reads CASSGPGTVQETQYF. The CDR3 DNA reads TGTGCCAGCAGCGGACCCGGGACAGTCCAAGAGACCCAGTACTTC.

The chain combines TRBV6-2 or TRBV6-3 with TRBJ1-6; unclear D gene. From germline, CDR1 is MNHEY and CDR2 SVGEGT. V lost 0 bases to trimming and J lost 10 bases, with 13 bases between them. The length of the CDR3 is 15 residues. Here the CDR3 reads CASSYSPGERSPLHF. CDR3 nucleotides: TGTGCCAGCAGTTACTCGCCCGGGGAAAGATCACCCCTCCACTTT.

The V gene is TRBV6-2 or TRBV6-3, the J gene TRBJ2-5, with 9 bases fitting TRBD2. Looked up from germline, CDR1 is MNHEY and CDR2 is SVGEGT. The CDR3 covers 17 residues. The junction had 15 bases not matched to a gene; V was cut back by 5 bases and J by 5 bases. The CDR3 sequence: CASSLGAGGGARETQYF. DNA for the CDR3: TGTGCCAGCAGTCTCGGAGCGGGAGGAGGGGCGAGGGAGACCCAGTACTTC.

This clone has only one observation. The J gene is TRBJ1-5, the V gene TRBV4-2; D might be TRBD1 (6 bases). This CDR3 region has 15 residues. The germline V gene encodes CDR1 LGHNA and CDR2 YNFKEQ. V was trimmed by 2 bases and J by 5 bases, leaving 13 bases between them. DNA for the CDR3: TGTGCCAGCAGCCAAAACAGGGCGGGGGATCAGCCCCAGCATTTT. Amino acid sequence: CASSQNRAGDQPQHF.

This clone has only a few counts. V is TRBV19 and J is TRBJ1-3; D might be TRBD1 (5 bases). The V end lost 7 bases, the J end lost 0 bases, and 16 bases lay between the germline ends. This CDR3 has 16 amino acids. Germline assignment: CDR1 LNHDA and CDR2 SQIVND (reference sequence). DNA for the CDR3: TGTGCCAGTACCGGGCGGGGACCGGCCTCTGGAAACACCATATATTTT. Translated: CASTGRGPASGNTIYF.

The genes are TRBV19 and TRBJ2-7, with a weak D call TRBD1 (5 bases). CDR3 length equals 12 residues. Germline-derived CDR1 and CDR2 are LNHDA and SQIVND (reference sequence). The ends were cut back, 11 bases at V and 6 bases at J, with 17 bases in the middle. The chain's CDR3 is CASQGGVGEQYV. The CDR3 DNA sequence: TGTGCCTCCCAGGGCGGAGTTGGCGAGCAGTACGTC.

This clone has more than one count but fewer than ten. The chain uses TRBV5-1 and TRBJ2-2; 11 bases map to TRBD1. Germline assignment: CDR1 SGHRS and CDR2 YFSETQ. After removal of 4 bases from V and 5 bases from J, the junction contained 4 bases not matched to a gene. The CDR3 totals 15 residues. For the CDR3, the DNA is TGCGCCAGCAGCGGAGGACAGGGGGCTACCGGGGAGCTGTTTTTT. Protein: CASSGGQGATGELFF.

The gene calls are TRBV5-1 and TRBJ1-1, with 8 bases that match TRBD1. The CDR3 spans 17 residues. In germline, CDR1 is SGHRS, CDR2 YFSETQ. Unmatched junction bases numbered 9, after V lost 2 bases and J lost 0 bases. The CDR3 loop is CASSFGQGWSLNTEAFF. The CDR3 DNA sequence: TGCGCCAGCAGCTTCGGACAGGGTTGGTCGTTGAACACTGAAGCTTTCTTT.

The rearrangement joins TRBV11-3 to TRBJ1-1; 9 bases match TRBD1. The CDR3 is 12 residues long. Trimming cost V 5 bases and J 12 bases; bases outside gene matches: 7. Germline loops: CDR1 SGHNT, CDR2 YENEEA. The CDR3 protein is CASSVGDRESFF. CDR3 DNA sequence: TGTGCCAGCAGCGTCGGGGACAGGGAGTCTTTCTTT.

The V gene is TRBV19, the J gene TRBJ1-1; D is ambiguous. This CDR3 spans 13 amino acids. Germline V gene sequence: CDR1 LNHDA, CDR2 SQIVND (reference sequence). V lost 5 bases to trimming and J lost 4 bases, with 11 bases between them. CDR3 in DNA: TGTGCCAGTAGTTCCCAGTCGGGCACTGAAGCTTTCTTT. Translating gives CASSSQSGTEAFF.

The chain is built from TRBV4-3 and TRBJ1-3; D remains ambiguous. CDR3 length: 15 amino acids. The V end was cut by 6 bases, the J end by 0 bases, with 12 bases between. Germline V gene sequence: CDR1 LGHNA, CDR2 YSLEER. The CDR3 sequence: CASSPSGYSGNTIYF. CDR3 nucleotide sequence: TGCGCCAGCAGTCCATCCGGTTACTCTGGAAACACCATATATTTT.

The CDR3 protein is CASSFGGSSGNTIYF. The CDR3 bases are TGTGCCAGCAGTTTCGGGGGAAGCTCTGGAAACACCATATATTTT. The rearrangement links TRBV27 to TRBJ1-3; possibly TRBD1 for D (5 bases). V was cut by 3 bases and J by 0 bases, with 9 bases left in between. This CDR3 is 15 amino acids long. From germline, CDR1 is MNHEY and CDR2 SMNVEV (reference sequence).

The chain combines TRBV6-5 with TRBJ1-5, with 8 bases fitting TRBD1. Germline V lookup: CDR1 MNHEY, CDR2 SVGAGI. This CDR3 comprises 15 residues. V shed 7 bases and J 2 bases; nucleotides not matched to a gene: 7. The CDR3 region is CASNKGTGGNQPQHF. CDR3 in DNA: TGTGCCAGCAACAAAGGGACAGGCGGCAATCAGCCCCAGCATTTT.

The chain carries TRBV29-1 and TRBJ2-3, with D possibly being TRBD2 (5 bases). Trimming cost V 2 bases and J 2 bases, with 8 bases left between them. Germline V gene data show CDR1 as SQVTM and CDR2 as ANQGSEA. The CDR3 has 13 residues. Here the CDR3 reads CSVENGLTDTQYF. CDR3 sequence (DNA): TGCAGCGTTGAAAACGGACTCACAGATACGCAGTATTTT.

Here the CDR3 reads CASTTTSATAAQYF. In DNA form, the CDR3 reads TGTGCCAGCACCACTACGTCGGCTACCGCGGCGCAGTATTTT. The chain carries TRBV6-5 and TRBJ2-3; D is undetermined. There are 14 residues in the CDR3. The V end was cut by 7 bases, the J end by 10 bases, with 21 bases between. Germline assignment: CDR1 MNHEY and CDR2 SVGAGI.

The J gene is TRBJ2-2, the V gene TRBV11-3; D is unclear. V lost 3 bases and J 6 bases, leaving 11 bases between the germline ends. The CDR3 consists of 14 residues. Germline lookup yields CDR1 SGHNT and CDR2 YENEEA. CDR3 in DNA: TGTGCCAGCAGCTTTGGCAGGCTATCCGGGGAGCTGTTTTTT. Its protein product is CASSFGRLSGELFF.

CDR3 coding DNA: TGTGCCAGCAGGATCGTTAGCGGGGTCTACAATGAGCAGTTCTTC. Its translation: CASRIVSGVYNEQFF. The chain is built from TRBV13 and TRBJ2-1; the match to TRBD2 covers 8 bases. This CDR3 comprises 15 residues. CDR1 and CDR2 from the germline V gene are PRHDT and FYEKMQ (reference sequence). Trimming took 6 bases from V and 3 from J; bases not matched to a gene: 7.

Only a few counts were recorded for this clone. The chain recombines TRBV7-2 with TRBJ2-5; 8 bases map to TRBD2. The V gene's germline CDR1 is SGHTA and CDR2 FQGNSA. The CDR3 loop spans 14 amino acids. V trimming: 3 bases; J trimming: 3 bases; junction bases outside the gene matches: 3. As DNA, the CDR3 is TGTGCCAGCAGCTTCCAAGCGGGAGAAGAGACCCAGTACTTC. This translates into CASSFQAGEETQYF.

The rearrangement links TRBV19 to TRBJ2-7, with 9 positions matching TRBD1. The CDR3 covers 14 residues. The germline V gene has CDR1 LNHDA and CDR2 SQIVND (reference sequence). J lost 5 bases, V lost 6 bases, and 8 bases had no gene match. CDR3 sequence: CASSVGTGLHEQYF. The CDR3, as DNA: TGTGCCAGTAGCGTGGGGACAGGGCTCCACGAGCAGTACTTC.

This clone came up once. The chain employs TRBV7-3 and TRBJ1-6; TRBD1 matches at 7 bases. The germline gives CDR1 SGHTA, CDR2 FQGTGA. J was trimmed by 5 bases and V by 8 bases; bases with no gene match: 6. The CDR3 extends over 14 amino acids. CDR3 sequence: CASSPGTDNSPLHF. The CDR3 region has the DNA TGTGCCAGCTCACCCGGGACAGATAATTCACCCCTCCACTTT. Full variable domain (remainder filled in from reference TRBV7-3 and TRBJ1-6): GAGVSQTPSNKVTEKGKYVELRCDPISGHTALYWYRQSLGQGPEFLIYFQGTGAADDSGLPNDRFFAVRPEGSVSTLKIQRTERGDSAVYLCASSPGTDNSPLHFGNGTRLTVT.

This clone showed up just once. The J gene is TRBJ1-4, the V gene TRBV12-3 or TRBV12-4, with D perhaps matching TRBD1 (5 bases). The V and J ends lost 4 bases and 8 bases respectively, with 8 bases between them. The CDR3 consists of 12 residues. CDR3 loop: CASSWGGEKLFF. The CDR3 nucleotides are TGTGCCAGCAGTTGGGGGGGGGAAAAACTGTTTTTT.